A single TCR beta chain is shown here with its context. Antigen specificity is unknown. The data stem from a study of cytotoxic CD8 clonotypes in ibrutinib-treated CLL. Study-wide context: Included were 11 relapsed/refractory and approximately 15 treatment-naive patients, of whom 17 were IGHV unmutated.

Data came from immunoSEQ multiplex PCR; TCRdb stores just in-frame clones and leaves some out. The sample includes around 130,000 clones, 84% of them seen just once. CDR3 length: 14 amino acids. V was clipped by 9 bases and J by 0 bases; unmatched bases: 7. In germline, CDR1 is LNHDA, CDR2 SQIVND (reference sequence). Study-level points and caveats: Baseline clonality, higher than in age-matched healthy donors, tracked circulating CD8+ T-cell counts. Clonality rose at ibrutinib response, held steady in sustained remission, and fell toward baseline at progression. Public clonotypes (which were uncommon) either contracted or remained stable on treatment.

The V and J genes are TRBV19 and TRBJ2-7, with 8 bases lining up with TRBD1. The specimen was PBMCs, collected after 24 months of ibrutinib treatment. This receptor was obtained from a human donor with chronic lymphocytic leukemia. DNA for the CDR3: TGTGCCAGCGGTAACAGGGGGAGCTCCTACGAGCAGTACTTC. Its protein product is CASGNRGSSYEQYF.